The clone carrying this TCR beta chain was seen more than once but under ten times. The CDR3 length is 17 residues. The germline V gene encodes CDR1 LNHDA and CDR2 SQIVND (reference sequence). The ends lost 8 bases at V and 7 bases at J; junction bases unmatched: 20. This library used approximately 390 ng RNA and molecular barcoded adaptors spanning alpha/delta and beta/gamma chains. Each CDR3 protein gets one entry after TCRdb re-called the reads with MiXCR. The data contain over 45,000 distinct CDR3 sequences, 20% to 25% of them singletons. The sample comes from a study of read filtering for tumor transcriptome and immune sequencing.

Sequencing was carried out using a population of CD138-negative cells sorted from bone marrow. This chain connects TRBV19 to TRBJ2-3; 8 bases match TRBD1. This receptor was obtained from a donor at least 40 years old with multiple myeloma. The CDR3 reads CASPGLRTGIRVNTQYF. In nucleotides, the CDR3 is TGTGCCAGTCCAGGGCTCCGGACAGGGATACGTGTGAATACGCAGTATTTT.